Following are 16 T cell receptor beta chains from one sample sequenced in a study of beta chain features in type 1 diabetes. The study, taken as a whole, reports: Patients with Type 1 diabetes showed moderately but significantly shorter TCRB CDR3s in all four CD4+ subsets.

Sequenced material consisted of expressed TCRB transcripts (all of the isolated RNA was reverse transcribed). Repertoires were generated with immunoSEQ multiplex PCR, while TCRdb's copy carries only in-frame clones and drops some. Among about 300,000 clones listed, 13% were seen once. These receptors' antigens are unknown. The sample consisted of naive CD4+ T cells from blood. These receptors were taken from a young woman with type 1 diabetes.

This clone has only a few counts. This chain connects TRBV5-1 to TRBJ1-1, with no clear D. Trimming took 6 bases from V and 5 from J, leaving 14 bases between them. The germline gives CDR1 SGHRS, CDR2 YFSETQ. The CDR3 totals 13 residues. In DNA, the CDR3 is TGCGCCAGCACCTCGGGGAAGGGAACTGAAGCTTTCTTT. Translation gives CASTSGKGTEAFF. The variable domain in full, completed from reference TRBV5-1 and TRBJ1-1, reads KAGVTQTPRYLIKTRGQQVTLSCSPISGHRSVSWYQQTPGQGLQFLFEYFSETQRNKGNFPGRFSGRQFSNSRSEMNVSTLELGDSALYLCASTSGKGTEAFFGQGTRLTVV.

J is TRBJ2-3 and V is TRBV6-5, with a weak D call TRBD2 (5 bases). Germline V gives CDR1 MNHEY, CDR2 SVGAGI. This CDR3 comprises 15 residues. With 7 bases removed from V and 0 bases from J, the gap between germline ends came to 14 bases. CDR3 nucleotide sequence: TGTGCCAGCACCAGGAGTAGCGAAAGCACAGATACGCAGTATTTT. Encoded protein: CASTRSSESTDTQYF.

In the case of this clone: This sample also contains other DNA sequences that code for the same CDR3. The chain carries TRBV7-2 and TRBJ2-5; perhaps TRBD1 as D (6 bases). The CDR3 is 14 amino acids. Germline assignment: CDR1 SGHTA and CDR2 FQGNSA. Trimming took 3 bases from V and 2 from J, leaving 10 bases between them. The CDR3 is CASSFQGSQETQYF. CDR3 nucleotides: TGTGCCAGCAGCTTCCAGGGGTCTCAAGAGACCCAGTACTTC. Using reference TRBV7-2 and TRBJ2-5 for the parts outside the CDR3, the full variable domain is GAGVSQSPSNKVTEKGKDVELRCDPISGHTALYWYRQSLGQGLEFLIYFQGNSAPDKSGLPSDRFSAERTGGSVSTLTIQRTQQEDSAVYLCASSFQGSQETQYFGPGTRLLVL.

This clone was seen a few times. The rearrangement uses TRBV7-9 and TRBJ2-2; TRBD1 aligns across 8 bases. The trim removed 5 bases at V and 7 bases at J, leaving 3 bases unmatched. The CDR3 runs 13 residues. Germline V gene sequence: CDR1 SEHNR, CDR2 FQNEAQ (reference sequence). The CDR3 sequence is CASSGRGHGELFF. The CDR3 nucleotides are TGTGCCAGCAGCGGCAGGGGGCACGGGGAGCTGTTTTTT.

V is TRBV27 and J is TRBJ2-6; D might be TRBD1 (5 bases). Germline CDR1 is MNHEY and CDR2 is SMNVEV (reference sequence). The CDR3 is 16 amino acids. The V end lost 6 bases, the J end lost 4 bases, and 16 bases lay between the germline ends. CDR3: CASRIGATAGANVLTF. CDR3 coding DNA: TGTGCCAGCAGGATTGGGGCTACCGCCGGGGCCAACGTCCTGACTTTC.

This clone came up a few times. The chain joins TRBV9 to TRBJ2-1, with 13 bases matching TRBD2. This CDR3 comprises 16 residues. With V trimmed by 1 base and J by 5 bases, 3 bases remained unmatched. The V gene's germline CDR1 is SGDLS and CDR2 YYNGEE. This CDR3 is CASSVTSGRVNNEQFF. In DNA, the CDR3 is TGTGCCAGCAGCGTAACTAGCGGGAGGGTGAACAATGAGCAGTTCTTC.

This clone was recorded a few times. The genes are TRBV15 and TRBJ2-5; 10 bases map to TRBD2. The J segment lost 2 bases and the V segment lost 2 bases, leaving 8 bases of the junction unmatched. The CDR3 runs to 17 residues. The germline CDR1 and CDR2 sequences are LNHNV and YYDKDF (reference sequence). The CDR3 is CATSRRTSGDVQETQYF. CDR3 nucleotide sequence: TGTGCCACCAGCAGAAGAACTAGCGGGGACGTACAAGAGACCCAGTACTTC.

The chain recombines TRBV30 with TRBJ2-1; D gene ambiguous. The CDR3 contains 11 residues. V lost 0 bases, J lost 15 bases, and 12 bases lay in between. Germline CDR1 GTSNPN, CDR2 SVGIG (reference sequence). The CDR3 reads CAWSVGGVLFF. The CDR3 nucleotides read TGTGCCTGGAGTGTAGGTGGAGTGCTGTTCTTC.

This clone showed up just a few times. The gene calls are TRBV21-1 and TRBJ2-7; the tabulated D call, TRBD1, remains unverified against the DNA. TRBV21-1 is a documented pseudogene. The CDR3 extends over 16 amino acids. This chain's CDR3 is CASSTLTGTALSEQYF. CDR3 coding DNA: TGTGCCAGCAGCACACTAACCGGGACAGCGTTGAGCGAGCAGTACTTC.

The chain carries TRBV6-6 and TRBJ1-4; D call uncertain. Germline V gene sequence: CDR1 MNHNY, CDR2 SVGAGI (reference sequence). Trimming stripped 6 bases from V and 4 bases from J, with 12 bases between. The CDR3 has 14 residues. CDR3 in DNA: TGTGCCAGCAGCCCGGGGAGACTTAATGAAAAACTGTTTTTT. This codes for CASSPGRLNEKLFF.

The chain couples TRBV5-1 to TRBJ2-3, with 7 bases matching TRBD1. This CDR3 comprises 16 residues. J gave up 0 bases and V 4 bases, and 8 bases lay outside the gene matches. Germline CDR1 reads SGHRS; CDR2 reads YFSETQ. As DNA, the CDR3 is TGCGCCAGCAGCCTTGGGGTACAGGGGAGCACAGATACGCAGTATTTT. Protein product: CASSLGVQGSTDTQYF.

In this sample, this clone turned up a few times. The gene calls are TRBV7-9 and TRBJ2-1; 8 bases match TRBD2. Germline V lookup: CDR1 SEHNR, CDR2 FQNEAQ (reference sequence). J lost 1 base, V lost 0 bases, and 8 bases had no gene match. This CDR3 comprises 18 residues. The DNA for the CDR3 is TGTGCCAGCAGCTTAGCCTCTGATAGCGGGATGTCCTACAATGAGCAGTTCTTC. Residues: CASSLASDSGMSYNEQFF.

To note about this clone: The identical CDR3 is also encoded by other nucleotide sequences in the sample. As DNA, the CDR3 is TGTGCCTGGAGTCCAGGGACAGATACGCAGTATTTT. This codes for CAWSPGTDTQYF. The chain is built from TRBV30 and TRBJ2-3; perhaps TRBD1 as D (5 bases). Germline V gene lookup returns CDR1 GTSNPN and CDR2 SVGIG (reference sequence). The V and J ends lost 2 bases and 3 bases respectively, with 6 bases between them. The CDR3 is 12 amino acids.

With regard to this clone: The same CDR3 is also encoded by other DNA sequences in this sample. This chain connects TRBV9 to TRBJ2-7; TRBD1 matches at 8 bases. CDR1 is SGDLS and CDR2 is YYNGEE in the germline V gene. J gave up 1 base and V 3 bases, and 3 bases lay outside the gene matches. The CDR3 has 14 amino acids. CDR3 coding DNA: TGTGCCAGCAGCGGCGGACAGGGTTCCTACGAGCAGTACTTC. Encoded protein: CASSGGQGSYEQYF. Filled out from reference TRBV9 and TRBJ2-7, the complete variable domain reads DSGVTQTPKHLITATGQRVTLRCSPRSGDLSVYWYQQSLDQGLQFLIQYYNGEERAKGNILERFSAQQFPDLHSELNLSSLELGDSALYFCASSGGQGSYEQYFGPGTRLTVT.

This rearrangement joins TRBV29-1 to TRBJ2-7; tentatively, D is TRBD2 (6 bases). In germline, CDR1 is SQVTM, CDR2 ANQGSEA. This CDR3 comprises 14 residues. Trimming removed 7 bases from V and 0 bases from J, with 16 bases in between. In nucleotides, the CDR3 is TGCAGCGCCCTCACGGGGGAGAGCTCCTACGAGCAGTACTTC. Translated, it gives CSALTGESSYEQYF.

V and J are TRBV6-5 and TRBJ2-5; 9 bases fit TRBD1. This CDR3 comprises 12 residues. V shed 6 bases and J 7 bases; nucleotides not matched to a gene: 3. Germline loops: CDR1 MNHEY, CDR2 SVGAGI. The CDR3, as DNA: TGTGCCAGCAGAGACAGGGGGGGGACCCAGTACTTC. This gives the protein CASRDRGGTQYF.